This T cell receptor beta chain appears in the sequencing data of a study of blood T cell repertoires in COVID-19 (dated by TCRdb to between 2020 and 2021). Study-level background: The collaborator samples originated in the United States, Italy and Spain and spanned the acute and convalescent phases of COVID-19. The prospective study material was composed of cDNA or gDNA derived from T cells, B-cell-depleted T cells, or PBMCs. The dataset comprised deeply sampled blood TCRbeta repertoires from subjects exposed to, actively infected with, or recovered from COVID-19. The repertoires were released in a freely available public database meant as a resource for research on the immune response to SARS-CoV-2. Samples were obtained from the ongoing ImmuneRACE study (first 160 participants) and from approximately 1,200 subjects provided by 6 global collaborators. Nearly every sample came with metadata listing a de-identified subject ID, COVID-19 status, age in years and sex. Where available, HLA class I and class II types were obtained from metadata supplied by the sample provider rather than from assay-based typing. Paper-wide results and their limitations: The amount of clinical and demographic metadata varied by source and participant and was provided uncurated.

About this clone: This clone's antigen is unknown. No much larger clone exists at a distance of one base, and base qualities are not known.

Enrolling through a virtual design, the prospective study's participants ranged in age from roughly 18 to 90 years and lived across approximately 25 United States geographic areas. To assign participants to cohorts, the prospective study relied on clinical history that participants themselves reported in a screening survey and a study questionnaire. Recovered participants in ImmuneRACE Cohort 3 were defined as having two consecutive negative NP/OP PCR tests, clearance from a healthcare professional, or resolution of symptoms. Mobile phlebotomists in the prospective study collected whole blood, serum and a nasopharyngeal or oropharyngeal swab from every participant. Additional blood draws and questionnaires over an approximately two-month period could optionally be provided by prospective study participants. Before DNA extraction, prospective study blood samples were shipped either frozen or at room temperature.

TCRbeta CDR3 regions were amplified from genomic DNA using the immunoSEQ Assay, a bias-controlled multiplex PCR. The authors' pipeline ran thus. Within the assay, amplification of reference gene primers was used to estimate how many nucleated cells each sample contained. To quantify the absolute abundance of each unique TCRbeta CDR3 rearrangement, sequence reads were collapsed and filtered. For each sample, productive Simpson clonality was calculated as the square root of Simpson's diversity index across productive rearrangements. Entries here come from immuneACCESS through TCRdb and include only in-frame sequences with V and J called. Some clones fail to appear in such tables; in the studies checked, an unresolved V gene covers under half of the shortfall, and the cause of the remainder is unknown. For V, J and clone size, that table is used; D and trimming come from the DNA. This sample lists 310,000 or so clones; roughly 87% were detected once. Approximately 9% of the sample comes from the top ten.

V and J are truncated by 5 bases and 5 bases respectively, leaving an intervening sequence of 13 bases. Reading the germline V gene (reference sequence) gives CDR1 LNHDA and CDR2 SQIVND. The CDR3 holds 15 amino acids from the cysteine to the phenylalanine. Here the CDR3 DNA is all that survives: 45 bases in frame from base 1. The receptor chain draws on TRBV19 and TRBJ1-6, and the D gene may be TRBD1, 5 bases matching. Sequenced sample: PBMCs or T cells enriched from blood (not recorded which). The clonotype originates from a woman aged 18-30 years who had recovered from COVID-19. The sequence in DNA is TGTGCCAGTAGTCGGGGGGTTGGTGATAATTCACCCCTCCACTTT. Translated, it gives CASSRGVGDNSPLHF.